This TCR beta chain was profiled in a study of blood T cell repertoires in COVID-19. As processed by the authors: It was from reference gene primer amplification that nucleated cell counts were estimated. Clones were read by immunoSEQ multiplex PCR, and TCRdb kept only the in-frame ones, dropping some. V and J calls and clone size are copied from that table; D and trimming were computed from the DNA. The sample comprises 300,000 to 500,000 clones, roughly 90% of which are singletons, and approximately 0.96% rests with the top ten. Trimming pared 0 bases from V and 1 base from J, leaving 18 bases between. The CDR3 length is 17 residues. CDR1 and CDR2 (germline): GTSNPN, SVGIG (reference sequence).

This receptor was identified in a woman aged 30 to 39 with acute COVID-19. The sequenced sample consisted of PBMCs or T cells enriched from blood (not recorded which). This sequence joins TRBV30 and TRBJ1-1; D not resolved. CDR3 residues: CAWSVRGWREKNTEAFF. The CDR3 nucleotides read TGTGCCTGGAGTGTACGGGGTTGGAGGGAGAAGAACACTGAAGCTTTCTTT. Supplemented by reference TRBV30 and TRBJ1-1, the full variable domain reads SQTIHQWPATLVQPVGSPLSLECTVEGTSNPNLYWYRQAAGRGLQLLFYSVGIGQISSEVPQNLSASRPQDRQFILSSKKLLLSDSGFYLCAWSVRGWREKNTEAFFGQGTRLTVV.